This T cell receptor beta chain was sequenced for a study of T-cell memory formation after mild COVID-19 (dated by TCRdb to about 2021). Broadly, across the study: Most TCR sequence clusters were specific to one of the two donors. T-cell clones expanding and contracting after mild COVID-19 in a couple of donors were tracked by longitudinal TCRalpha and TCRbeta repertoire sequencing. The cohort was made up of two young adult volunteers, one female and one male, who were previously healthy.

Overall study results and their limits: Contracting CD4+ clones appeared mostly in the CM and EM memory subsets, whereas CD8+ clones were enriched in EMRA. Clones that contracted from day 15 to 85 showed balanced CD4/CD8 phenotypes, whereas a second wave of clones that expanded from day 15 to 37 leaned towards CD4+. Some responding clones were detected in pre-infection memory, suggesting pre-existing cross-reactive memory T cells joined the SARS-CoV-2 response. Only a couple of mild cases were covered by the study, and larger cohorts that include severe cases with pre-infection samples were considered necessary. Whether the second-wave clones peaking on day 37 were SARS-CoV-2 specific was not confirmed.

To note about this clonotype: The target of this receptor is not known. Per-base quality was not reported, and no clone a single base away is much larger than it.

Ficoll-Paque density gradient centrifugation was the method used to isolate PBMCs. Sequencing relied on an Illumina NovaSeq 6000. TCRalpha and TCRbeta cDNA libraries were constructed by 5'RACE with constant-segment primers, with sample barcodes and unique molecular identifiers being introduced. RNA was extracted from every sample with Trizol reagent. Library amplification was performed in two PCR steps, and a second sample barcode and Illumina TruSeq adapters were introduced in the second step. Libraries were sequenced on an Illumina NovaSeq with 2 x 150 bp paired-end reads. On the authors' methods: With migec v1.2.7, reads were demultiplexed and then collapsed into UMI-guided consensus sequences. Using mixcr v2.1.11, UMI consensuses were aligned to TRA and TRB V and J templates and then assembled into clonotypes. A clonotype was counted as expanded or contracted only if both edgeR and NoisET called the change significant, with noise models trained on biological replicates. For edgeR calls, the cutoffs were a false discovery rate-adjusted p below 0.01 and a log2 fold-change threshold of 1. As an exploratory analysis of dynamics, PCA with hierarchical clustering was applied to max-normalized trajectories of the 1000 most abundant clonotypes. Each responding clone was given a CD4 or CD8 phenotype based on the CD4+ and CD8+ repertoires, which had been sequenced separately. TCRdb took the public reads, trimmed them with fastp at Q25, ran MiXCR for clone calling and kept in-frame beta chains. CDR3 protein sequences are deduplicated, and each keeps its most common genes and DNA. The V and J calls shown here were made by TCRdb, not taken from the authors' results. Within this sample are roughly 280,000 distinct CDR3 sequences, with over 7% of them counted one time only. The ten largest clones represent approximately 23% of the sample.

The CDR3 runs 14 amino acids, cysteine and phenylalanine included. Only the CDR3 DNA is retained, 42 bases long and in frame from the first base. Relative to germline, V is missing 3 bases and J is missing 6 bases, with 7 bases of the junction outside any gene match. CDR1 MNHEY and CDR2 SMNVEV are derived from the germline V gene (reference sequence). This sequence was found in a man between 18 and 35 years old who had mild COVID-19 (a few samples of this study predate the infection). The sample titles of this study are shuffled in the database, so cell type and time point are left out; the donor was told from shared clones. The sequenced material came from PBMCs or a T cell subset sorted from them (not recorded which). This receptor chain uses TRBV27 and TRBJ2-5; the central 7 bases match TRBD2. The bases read TGTGCCAGCAGTTTTGCGACTAGCATAAAGACCCAGTACTTC. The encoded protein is CASSFATSIKTQYF.